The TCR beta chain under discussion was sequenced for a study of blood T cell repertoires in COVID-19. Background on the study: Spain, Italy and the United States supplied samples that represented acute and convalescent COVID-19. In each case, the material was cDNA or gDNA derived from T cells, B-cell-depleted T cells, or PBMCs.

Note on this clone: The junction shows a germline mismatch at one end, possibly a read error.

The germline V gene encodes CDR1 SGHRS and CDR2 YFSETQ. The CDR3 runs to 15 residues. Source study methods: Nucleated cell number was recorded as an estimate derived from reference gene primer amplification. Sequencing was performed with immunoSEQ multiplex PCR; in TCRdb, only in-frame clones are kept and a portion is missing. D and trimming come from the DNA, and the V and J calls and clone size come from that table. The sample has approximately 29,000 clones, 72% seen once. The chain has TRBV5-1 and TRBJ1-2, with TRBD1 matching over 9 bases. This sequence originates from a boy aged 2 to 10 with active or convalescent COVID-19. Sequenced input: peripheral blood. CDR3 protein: CASSLGTGANYGYTF. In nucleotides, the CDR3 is TGCGCCAGCAGCTTGGGGACAGGGGCTAATTATGGCTACACCTTC. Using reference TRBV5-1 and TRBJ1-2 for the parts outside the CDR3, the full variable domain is KAGVTQTPRYLIKTRGQQVTLSCSPISGHRSVSWYQQTPGQGLQFLFEYFSETQRNKGNFPGRFSGRQFSNSRSEMNVSTLELGDSALYLCASSLGTGANYGYTFGSGTRLTVV.